One T cell receptor (beta chain) is described in this entry. This entry comes from a study of blood T cell repertoires in COVID-19. Whole-study context: PBMCs, B-cell-depleted T cells, or T cells were the source of the cDNA or gDNA that made up the material.

This CDR3 spans 15 amino acids. Germline CDR1 is MDHEN and CDR2 is SYDVKM. V lost 6 bases to trimming and J lost 10 bases; unmatched junction nucleotides: 12. Profiled with immunoSEQ multiplex PCR; TCRdb holds only in-frame clones, not every one. The sample lists 21,000 or so clones, more than 70% occurring once. Material: peripheral blood. The chain uses TRBV28 and TRBJ2-1; 10 nucleotides line up with TRBD2. The origin of this receptor is a human donor in a cohort sampled during active COVID-19. The donor label of this sample is uncertain. The CDR3 sequence is CASRISSSGSQEQFF. CDR3 DNA: TGTGCCAGCAGGATCTCTTCTAGCGGGAGTCAGGAGCAGTTCTTC. Drawing the rest from reference TRBV28 and TRBJ2-1, the complete variable domain is DVKVTQSSRYLVKRTGEKVFLECVQDMDHENMFWYRQDPGLGLRLIYFSYDVKMKEKGDIPEGYSVSREKKERFSLILESASTNQTSMYLCASRISSSGSQEQFFGPGTRLTVL.